This TCR beta chain was obtained from a study of cytomegalovirus exposure and HLA in healthy donors. Study overall: The early release's HLA-typed donors yielded approximately 85 million unique TCRs. Findings and limits, study-wide: HLA alleles were associated with around 17,000 TCR beta sequences in a later analysis at 0.05 false discovery rate.

Concerning this clone: The target antigen is unknown.

V was clipped by 1 base and J by 7 bases; unmatched bases: 7. This CDR3 region has 15 residues. Germline V gene lookup returns CDR1 SGHNT and CDR2 YYREEE (reference sequence). PCR was performed using 60 Vbeta and 13 Jbeta primers. Only in-frame clones appear in the TCRdb table, and some are missing; sequencing was by immunoSEQ multiplex PCR. The table records approximately 160,000 clones, approximately 84% of them present only once. The material sequenced was PBMCs. The TCR was taken from a woman aged 45 to 65 in good health and CMV-seropositive. This sequence joins TRBV5-4 and TRBJ2-1, with 8 positions matching TRBD2. The CDR3 region has the DNA TGTGCCAGCAGCTTGCCCCTAGCGGGTGAAAATGAGCAGTTCTTC. Encoded protein: CASSLPLAGENEQFF.